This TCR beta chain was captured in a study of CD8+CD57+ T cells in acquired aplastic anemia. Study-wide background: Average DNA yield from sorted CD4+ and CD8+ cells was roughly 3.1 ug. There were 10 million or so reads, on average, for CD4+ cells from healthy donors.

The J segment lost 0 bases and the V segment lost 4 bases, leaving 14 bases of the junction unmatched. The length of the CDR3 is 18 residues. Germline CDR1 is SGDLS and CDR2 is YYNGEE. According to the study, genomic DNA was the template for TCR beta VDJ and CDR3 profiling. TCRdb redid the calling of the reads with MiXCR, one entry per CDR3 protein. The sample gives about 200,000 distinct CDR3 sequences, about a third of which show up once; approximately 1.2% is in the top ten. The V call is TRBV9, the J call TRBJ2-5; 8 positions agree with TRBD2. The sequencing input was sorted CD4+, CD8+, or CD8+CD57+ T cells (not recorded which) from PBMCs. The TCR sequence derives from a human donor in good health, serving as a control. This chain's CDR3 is CASSPRTSRTGYQETQYF. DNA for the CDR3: TGTGCCAGCAGCCCCCGGACTAGCCGAACAGGATACCAAGAGACCCAGTACTTC. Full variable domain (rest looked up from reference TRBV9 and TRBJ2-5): DSGVTQTPKHLITATGQRVTLRCSPRSGDLSVYWYQQSLDQGLQFLIQYYNGEERAKGNILERFSAQQFPDLHSELNLSSLELGDSALYFCASSPRTSRTGYQETQYFGPGTRLLVL.